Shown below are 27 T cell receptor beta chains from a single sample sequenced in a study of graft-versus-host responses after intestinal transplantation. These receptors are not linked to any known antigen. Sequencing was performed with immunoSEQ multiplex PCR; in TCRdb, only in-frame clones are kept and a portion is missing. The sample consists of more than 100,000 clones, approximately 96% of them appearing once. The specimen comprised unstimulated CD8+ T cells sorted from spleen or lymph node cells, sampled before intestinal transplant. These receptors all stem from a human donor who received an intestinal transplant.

CDR3 bases: TGTGCCAGCAGTGAAATAGGAACTTTAGGGGGCGGTAAGACCCAGTACTTC. This gives the protein CASSEIGTLGGGKTQYF. V and J are TRBV6-1 and TRBJ2-5; 7 bases align to TRBD1. V dropped 2 bases and J dropped 6; count of bases not matched to a gene: 15. The CDR3 length is 17 residues. Germline CDR1 MNHNS, CDR2 SASEGT.

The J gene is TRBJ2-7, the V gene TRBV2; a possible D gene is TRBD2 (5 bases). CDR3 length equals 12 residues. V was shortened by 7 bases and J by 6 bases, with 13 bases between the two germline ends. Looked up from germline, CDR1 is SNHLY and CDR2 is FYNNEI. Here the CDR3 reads CASMGSGSEQYF. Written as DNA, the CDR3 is TGTGCCAGCATGGGGAGTGGGTCCGAGCAGTACTTC.

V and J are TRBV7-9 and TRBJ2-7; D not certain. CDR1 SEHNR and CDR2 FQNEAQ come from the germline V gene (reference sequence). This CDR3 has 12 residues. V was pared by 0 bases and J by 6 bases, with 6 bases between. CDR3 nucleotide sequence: TGTGCCAGCAGCTTAGCGGTGGGCGAGCAGTACTTC. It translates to CASSLAVGEQYF.

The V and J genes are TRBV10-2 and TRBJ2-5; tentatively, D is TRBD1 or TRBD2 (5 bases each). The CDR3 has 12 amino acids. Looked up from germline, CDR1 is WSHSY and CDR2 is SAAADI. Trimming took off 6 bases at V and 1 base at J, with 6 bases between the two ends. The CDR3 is CASRGTQETQYF. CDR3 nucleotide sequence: TGCGCCAGCAGAGGGACCCAAGAGACCCAGTACTTC.

CDR3: CASRRIPGQGAGFEQYF. The CDR3 DNA reads as TGTGCCAGCAGGAGAATTCCGGGACAGGGGGCAGGGTTCGAGCAGTACTTC. The V and J genes are TRBV7-2 and TRBJ2-7; TRBD1 agrees at 12 bases. The CDR3 totals 17 residues. V lost 6 bases to trimming and J lost 6 bases; unmatched junction nucleotides: 15. Germline V gene sequence: CDR1 SGHTA, CDR2 FQGNSA.

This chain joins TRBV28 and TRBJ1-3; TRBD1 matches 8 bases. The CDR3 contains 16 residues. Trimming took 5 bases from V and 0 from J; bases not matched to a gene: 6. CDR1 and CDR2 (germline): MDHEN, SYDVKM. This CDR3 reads CASSPGQGNSGNTIYF. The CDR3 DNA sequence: TGTGCCAGCAGTCCCGGACAGGGCAACTCTGGAAACACCATATATTTT.

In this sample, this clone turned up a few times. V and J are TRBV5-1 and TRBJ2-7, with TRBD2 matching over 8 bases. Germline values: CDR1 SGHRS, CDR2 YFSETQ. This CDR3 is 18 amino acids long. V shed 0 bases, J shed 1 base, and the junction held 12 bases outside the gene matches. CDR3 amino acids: CASSLENRPGGPSYEQYF. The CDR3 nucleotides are TGCGCCAGCAGCTTGGAGAATCGGCCGGGAGGGCCGTCCTACGAGCAGTACTTC.

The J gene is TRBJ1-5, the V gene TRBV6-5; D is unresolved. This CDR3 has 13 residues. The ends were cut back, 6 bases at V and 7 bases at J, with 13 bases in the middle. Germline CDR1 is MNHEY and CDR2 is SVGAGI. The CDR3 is CASSHRLEQPQHF. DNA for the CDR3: TGTGCCAGCAGCCACAGACTCGAGCAGCCCCAGCATTTT.

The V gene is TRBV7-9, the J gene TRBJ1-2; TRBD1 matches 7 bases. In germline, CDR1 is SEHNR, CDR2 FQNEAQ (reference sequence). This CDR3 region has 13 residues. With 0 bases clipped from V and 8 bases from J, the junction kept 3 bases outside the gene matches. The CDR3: CASSLADRAGYTF. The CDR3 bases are TGTGCCAGCAGCTTAGCCGACAGGGCGGGCTACACCTTC.

The CDR3 coding sequence is TGCGCCAGCAGCCAAGACCACAGGGGCTACGAGCAGTACTTC. Amino acids: CASSQDHRGYEQYF. The V gene is TRBV4-1, the J gene TRBJ2-7; 7 nucleotides line up with TRBD1. This CDR3 is 14 amino acids long. J was trimmed by 3 bases and V by 0 bases; bases with no gene match: 2. Germline loops: CDR1 MGHRA, CDR2 YSYEKL.

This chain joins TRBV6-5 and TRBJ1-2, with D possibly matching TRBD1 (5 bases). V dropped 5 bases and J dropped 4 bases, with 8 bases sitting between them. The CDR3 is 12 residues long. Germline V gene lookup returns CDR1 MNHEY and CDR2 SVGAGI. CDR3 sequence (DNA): TGTGCCAGCAGTGACGACAGCTATGGCTACACCTTC. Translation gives CASSDDSYGYTF.

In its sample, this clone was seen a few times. CDR3 sequence (DNA): TGTGCCAGCAGCTCCGGGACAGGGGCCTACGAGCAGTACTTC. Translated: CASSSGTGAYEQYF. The chain has TRBV11-3 and TRBJ2-7; 10 bases agree with TRBD1. Germline V gene lookup returns CDR1 SGHNT and CDR2 YENEEA. The CDR3 consists of 14 residues. V was clipped by 4 bases and J by 2 bases; unmatched bases: 2.

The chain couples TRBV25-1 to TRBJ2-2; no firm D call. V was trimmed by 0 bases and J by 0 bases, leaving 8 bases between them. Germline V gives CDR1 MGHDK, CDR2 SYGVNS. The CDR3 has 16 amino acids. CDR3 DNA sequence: TGTGCCAGCAGTGAATATATTCCTGCGAACACCGGGGAGCTGTTTTTT. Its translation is CASSEYIPANTGELFF. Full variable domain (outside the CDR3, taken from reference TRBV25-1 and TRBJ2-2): EADIYQTPRYLVIGTGKKITLECSQTMGHDKMYWYQQDPGMELHLIHYSYGVNSTEKGDLSSESTVSRIRTEHFPLTLESARPSHTSQYLCASSEYIPANTGELFFGEGSRLTVL.

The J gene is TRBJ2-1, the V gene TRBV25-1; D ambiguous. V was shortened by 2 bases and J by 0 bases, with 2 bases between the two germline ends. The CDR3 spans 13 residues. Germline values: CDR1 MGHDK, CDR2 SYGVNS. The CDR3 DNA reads TGTGCCAGCAGTGAAGGCTCCTACAATGAGCAGTTCTTC. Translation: CASSEGSYNEQFF.

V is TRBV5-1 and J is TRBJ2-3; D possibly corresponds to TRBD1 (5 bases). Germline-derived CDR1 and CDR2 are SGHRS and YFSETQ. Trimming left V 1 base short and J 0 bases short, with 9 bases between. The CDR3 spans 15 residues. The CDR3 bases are TGCGCCAGCAGCTTGAGGCAGGGTAGCACAGATACGCAGTATTTT. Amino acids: CASSLRQGSTDTQYF.

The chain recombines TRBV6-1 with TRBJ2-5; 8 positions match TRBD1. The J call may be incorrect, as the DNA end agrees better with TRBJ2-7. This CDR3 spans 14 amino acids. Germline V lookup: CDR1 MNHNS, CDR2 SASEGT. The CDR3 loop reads CASSGGTGAYEQYF. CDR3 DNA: TGTGCCAGCAGTGGAGGGACAGGCGCCTACGAGCAGTACTTC.

The CDR3 DNA reads as TGTGCCAGCAGCTTACTACAGGGGTACCAAGAGACCCAGTACTTC. It encodes CASSLLQGYQETQYF. This chain joins TRBV5-4 and TRBJ2-5; 7 bases align to TRBD1. This CDR3 is 15 amino acids long. Trimming cost V 2 bases and J 0 bases; bases outside gene matches: 4. Germline V gene data show CDR1 as SGHNT and CDR2 as YYREEE (reference sequence). Full variable domain (rest looked up from reference TRBV5-4 and TRBJ2-5): ETGVTQSPTHLIKTRGQQVTLRCSSQSGHNTVSWYQQALGQGPQFIFQYYREEENGRGNFPPRFSGLQFPNYSSELNVNALELDDSALYLCASSLLQGYQETQYFGPGTRLLVL.

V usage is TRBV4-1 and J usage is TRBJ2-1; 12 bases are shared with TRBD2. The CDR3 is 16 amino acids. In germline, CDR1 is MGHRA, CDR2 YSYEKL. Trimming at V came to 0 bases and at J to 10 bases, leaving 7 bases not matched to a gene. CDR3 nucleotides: TGCGCCAGCAGCCAAGACTCTAGCGGGAGGGCCCTCGAGCAGTTCTTC. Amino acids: CASSQDSSGRALEQFF.

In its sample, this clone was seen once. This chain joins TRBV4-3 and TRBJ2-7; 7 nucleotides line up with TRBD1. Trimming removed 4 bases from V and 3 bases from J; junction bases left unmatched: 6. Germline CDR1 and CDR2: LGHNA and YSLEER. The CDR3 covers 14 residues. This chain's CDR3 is CASSPSPGGYEQYF. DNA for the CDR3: TGCGCCAGCAGCCCGAGTCCAGGGGGCTACGAGCAGTACTTC.

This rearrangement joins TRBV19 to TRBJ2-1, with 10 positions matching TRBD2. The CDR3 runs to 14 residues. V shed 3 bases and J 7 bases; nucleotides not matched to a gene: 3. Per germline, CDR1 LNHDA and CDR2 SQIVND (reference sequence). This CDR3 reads CASSIGGLANEQFF. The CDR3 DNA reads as TGTGCCAGTAGTATTGGGGGACTAGCGAATGAGCAGTTCTTC.

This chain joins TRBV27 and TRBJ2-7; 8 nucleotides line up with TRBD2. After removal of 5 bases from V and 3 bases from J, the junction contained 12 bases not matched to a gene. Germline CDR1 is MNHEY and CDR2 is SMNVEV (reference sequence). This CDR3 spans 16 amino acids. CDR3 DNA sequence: TGTGCCAGCAGTACCCTAGCCGGGAGGGCCGGCTACGAGCAGTACTTC. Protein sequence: CASSTLAGRAGYEQYF.

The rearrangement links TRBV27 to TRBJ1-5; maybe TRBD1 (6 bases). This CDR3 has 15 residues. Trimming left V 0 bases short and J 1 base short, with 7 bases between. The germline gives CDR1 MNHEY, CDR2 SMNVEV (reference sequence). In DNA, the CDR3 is TGTGCCAGCAGTTTATCAGGGGGAAGCAATCAGCCCCAGCATTTT. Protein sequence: CASSLSGGSNQPQHF.

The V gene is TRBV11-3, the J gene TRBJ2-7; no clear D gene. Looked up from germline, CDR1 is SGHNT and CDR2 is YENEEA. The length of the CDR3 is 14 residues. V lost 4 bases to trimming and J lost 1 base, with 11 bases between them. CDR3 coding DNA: TGTGCCAGCAGCTGGGTCGGTACATCCTACGAGCAGTACTTC. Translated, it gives CASSWVGTSYEQYF.

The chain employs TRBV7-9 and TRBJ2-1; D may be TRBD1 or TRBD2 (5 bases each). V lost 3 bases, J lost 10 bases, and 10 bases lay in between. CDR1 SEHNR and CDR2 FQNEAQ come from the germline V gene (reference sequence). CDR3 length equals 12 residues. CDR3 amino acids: CASSFAGTEQFF. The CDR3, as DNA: TGTGCCAGCAGCTTCGCCGGGACGGAGCAGTTCTTC.

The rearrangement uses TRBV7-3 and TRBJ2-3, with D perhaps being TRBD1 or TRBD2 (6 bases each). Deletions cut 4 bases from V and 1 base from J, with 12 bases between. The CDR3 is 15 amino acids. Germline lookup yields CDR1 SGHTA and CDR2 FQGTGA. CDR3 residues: CASSSGGGGTDTQYF. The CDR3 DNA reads TGTGCCAGCAGCTCCGGGGGCGGCGGCACAGATACGCAGTATTTT.

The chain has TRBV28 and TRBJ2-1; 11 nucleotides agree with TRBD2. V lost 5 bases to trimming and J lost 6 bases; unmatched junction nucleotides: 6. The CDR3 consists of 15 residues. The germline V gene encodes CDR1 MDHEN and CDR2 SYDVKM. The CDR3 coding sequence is TGTGCCAGCAGTATCGGGACTAGCGGCACCAATGAGCAGTTCTTC. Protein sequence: CASSIGTSGTNEQFF.

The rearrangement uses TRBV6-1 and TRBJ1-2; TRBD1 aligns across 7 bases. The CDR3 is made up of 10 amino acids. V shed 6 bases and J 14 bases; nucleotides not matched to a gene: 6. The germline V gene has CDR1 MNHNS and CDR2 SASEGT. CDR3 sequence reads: CASREGAQTF. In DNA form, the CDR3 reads TGTGCCAGCAGGGAGGGGGCGCAAACCTTC.